This TCR beta chain was retrieved from a study of blood T cell repertoires in COVID-19. The CDR3 contains 14 residues. V shed 3 bases and J shed 2 bases, with 11 bases lying between them. CDR1 LNHDA and CDR2 SQIVND come from the germline V gene (reference sequence). In the source study's methods: Cell counts per sample came from amplifying reference gene primers. TCRdb's table, derived via immunoSEQ multiplex PCR, lists solely in-frame clones and lacks some. The DNA was the basis for D and trimming; V, J and clone size are from that table. In the table there are fewer than 200,000 clones, 82% of which are singletons.

The chain employs TRBV19 and TRBJ2-7; possibly TRBD2 for D (6 bases). The sequenced sample consisted of peripheral blood. The sequence was collected from a woman aged 55 to 70 with COVID-19, enrolled during active disease. CDR3 bases: TGTGCCAGTAGTATGAGGACGGGAGCCTACGAGCAGTACTTC. The encoded protein is CASSMRTGAYEQYF.